This TCR beta chain was sequenced in a study of blood T cell repertoires in COVID-19. In the study overall: PBMCs, B-cell-depleted T cells, or T cells were the source of the cDNA or gDNA that made up the material.

J was trimmed by 1 base and V by 4 bases; bases with no gene match: 6. Germline CDR1 reads LGHNA; CDR2 reads YSLEER. This CDR3 has 16 residues. Sequencing was performed with immunoSEQ multiplex PCR; in TCRdb, only in-frame clones are kept and a portion is missing. The data contain roughly 220,000 clones, 80% to 90% of them seen just once; the ten biggest clones take up around 5.7%. The rearrangement links TRBV4-3 to TRBJ2-2; 7 nucleotides line up with TRBD2. The sequence was obtained from a man aged 80 or over with acute or convalescent COVID-19. Sequencing used peripheral blood. CDR3 region: CASSLEASGNTGELFF. CDR3 nucleotides: TGCGCCAGCAGCCTGGAGGCTAGCGGGAACACCGGGGAGCTGTTTTTT.